This TCR beta chain was obtained from a study of regulatory T cells in long-lasting Graves disease. In building TCR beta libraries, iRepertoire HTBI primers were used together with Arm-PCR of CDR3 regions. TCRdb re-derived calls from the multiplex PCR reads in MiXCR, one entry per CDR3 protein. The sample lists 550,000 to 600,000 distinct CDR3 sequences; about 16% were seen once. This clonotype occurred many times. Indicated time point: newly diagnosed GD, antithyroid drugs for less than 3 months. There was RNA extracted from PBMCs, and the TCR library was made from it. These sequences were also reported in another study, on T cells in Graves' hyperthyroidism and ophthalmopathy. Turning to that study: The study defined stable Graves' hyperthyroidism as no ophthalmopathy progression within 18 months. The diagnostic basis comprised clinical symptoms, serum thyroxine and TRAb, thyroid ultrasound and orbital computed tomography. First-round RT-PCR with HTBI primers amplified the TCR CDR3 region. The blood repertoire included most of the expanded thyroid clonotypes above 0.001.

The origin of this receptor is a man aged 18 to 29 with Graves disease. The specimen comprised peripheral blood mononuclear cells (PBMCs), sampled at new diagnosis, from a patient treated with antithyroid drugs.

The CDR3 loop is CSAHRLGPGNEQFF. CDR3 sequence (DNA): TGCAGTGCTCACCGACTAGGGCCCGGCAATGAGCAGTTCTTC. The chain has TRBV20-1 and TRBJ2-1; maybe TRBD2 (6 bases). Germline V CDR1 and CDR2: DFQATT, SNEGSKA (reference sequence). The germline V and J ends were trimmed by 5 bases and 6 bases, with 17 bases remaining between them. The CDR3 runs to 14 residues.